This TCR beta chain derives from a study of identical twins. Germline V gene data show CDR1 as DFQATT and CDR2 as SNEGSKA (reference sequence). This CDR3 has 15 residues. TCRdb re-called the 5' RACE reads with MiXCR, one entry per CDR3 protein. The sample lists roughly 690,000 distinct CDR3 sequences, over 20% occurring once. In the case of this clonotype: The junction does not match germline at one end; this may be a read error.

These records were also assigned to another study, of T cells expressing NK-cell markers. That study reports: As a fraction of CD8+ T cells, dominant NKG2C+ clonotypes reached roughly 1.0-7.0% in six donors. Several donors' CD3+CD56-NKG2C+ cells were dominated by the same clonotypes.

The V and J genes are TRBV20-1 and TRBJ2-3; the D gene could be TRBD1 or TRBD2 (7 bases each). What was sequenced was PBMCs. The TCR was taken from a woman under 30 in good health. This chain's CDR3 is CSASQREGGTETQYF. DNA of the CDR3: TGTAGTGCTAGCCAGCGGGAAGGGGGGACAGAAACGCAGTATTTT.